This T cell receptor (beta chain) derives from a study of cytomegalovirus exposure and HLA in healthy donors. Notes on the study in general: Evidence from a later analysis indicated that most CMV-associated TCR beta chains looked HLA-restricted. Several of the most significant clusters appeared, in a later analysis, to be linked to common viral pathogens. In presence/absence analyses, roughly uniform sequencing depth across donors was assumed. In vitro, three CMV-associated chains proved specific for CMV antigens.

This CDR3 spans 17 amino acids. Germline V gene lookup returns CDR1 SGHRS and CDR2 YFSETQ. Losses at the gene ends were 0 bases for V and 1 base for J; bases not matched to a gene: 5. This clone has a handful of counts. What it binds is unknown. The primer mix had 60 Vbeta and 13 Jbeta primers. Method: immunoSEQ multiplex PCR; TCRdb's copy keeps in-frame clones and lacks some. The repertoire consists of 95,000 to 100,000 clones, with around 77% occurring once and the leading ten covering 3.4%. The sample taken for sequencing was PBMCs. The clonotype originates from a man aged 35 to 55 in good health and CMV-seronegative. This chain joins TRBV5-1 and TRBJ2-5; 11 nucleotides align to TRBD1. CDR3 region: CASSLAGQGGGQETQYF. The CDR3 bases are TGCGCCAGCAGCTTGGCGGGACAGGGGGGTGGCCAAGAGACCCAGTACTTC. The full variable domain, its missing parts supplied by reference TRBV5-1 and TRBJ2-5, is KAGVTQTPRYLIKTRGQQVTLSCSPISGHRSVSWYQQTPGQGLQFLFEYFSETQRNKGNFPGRFSGRQFSNSRSEMNVSTLELGDSALYLCASSLAGQGGGQETQYFGPGTRLLVL.